A selection of T cell receptor beta chains follows, all from one sample in a study of blood T cell repertoires in COVID-19. TCRdb's table, derived via immunoSEQ multiplex PCR, lists solely in-frame clones and lacks some. This repertoire shows 150,000 to 200,000 clones, 75% to 90% found once; its top ten account for under 3.5%. Sequenced: peripheral blood. These receptors were taken from a man in his sixties with acute or convalescent COVID-19. Both conserved end residues are part of each CDR3. D genes are given only for firm matches. A clone size is listed for some rows: how often the clone was seen (once, few, many), or a class if it is expanded.

clone size: -; V gene: TRBV29-1; J gene: TRBJ2-2; D gene: TRBD2; CDR3 protein: CSASGIRTGELFF; CDR3 DNA: TGCAGCGCTAGCGGGATAAGAACCGGGGAGCTGTTTTTT
clone size: -; V gene: TRBV7-2; J gene: TRBJ2-1; D gene: -; CDR3 protein: CASSFINEQFF; CDR3 DNA: TGTGCCAGCAGCTTTATCAATGAGCAGTTCTTC
clone size: -; V gene: TRBV5-1; J gene: TRBJ2-3; D gene: -; CDR3 protein: CASSLAGTDTQYF; CDR3 DNA: TGCGCCAGCAGCTTGGCAGGGACAGATACGCAGTATTTT
clone size: -; V gene: TRBV9; J gene: TRBJ2-5; D gene: -; CDR3 protein: CASSVGGRQETQYF; CDR3 DNA: TGTGCCAGCAGCGTAGGGGGCAGACAAGAGACCCAGTACTTC
clone size: -; V gene: TRBV5-1; J gene: TRBJ1-2; D gene: -; CDR3 protein: CASSLDVGAYGYTF; CDR3 DNA: TGCGCCAGCAGCTTGGATGTGGGGGCCTATGGCTACACCTTC
clone size: -; V gene: TRBV15; J gene: TRBJ1-5; D gene: TRBD1; CDR3 protein: CATSRGLYGTGGRNQPQHF; CDR3 DNA: TGTGCTACCAGCAGAGGACTATATGGGACAGGGGGCCGCAATCAGCCCCAGCATTTT
clone size: -; V gene: TRBV28; J gene: TRBJ1-1; D gene: -; CDR3 protein: CASKPGVNTEAFF; CDR3 DNA: TGTGCCAGCAAGCCAGGGGTGAACACTGAAGCTTTCTTT
clone size: -; V gene: TRBV5-5; J gene: TRBJ1-2; D gene: TRBD1; CDR3 protein: CASREGQTMHYGYTF; CDR3 DNA: TGTGCCAGCAGAGAGGGACAGACGATGCACTATGGCTACACCTTC
clone size: few; V gene: TRBV19; J gene: TRBJ1-2; D gene: -; CDR3 protein: CASSPRGGYGYTF; CDR3 DNA: TGTGCCAGTAGTCCACGGGGTGGATATGGCTACACCTTC
clone size: once; V gene: TRBV9; J gene: TRBJ2-1; D gene: TRBD2; CDR3 protein: CASSVAGLAGQNEQFF; CDR3 DNA: TGTGCCAGCAGCGTAGCGGGACTAGCGGGACAGAATGAGCAGTTCTTC
clone size: -; V gene: TRBV19; J gene: TRBJ2-3; D gene: -; CDR3 protein: CASSITTRTDTQYF; CDR3 DNA: TGTGCCAGTAGTATAACTACGCGCACAGATACGCAGTATTTT
clone size: -; V gene: TRBV20-1; J gene: TRBJ1-1; D gene: TRBD1; CDR3 protein: CSAGKTGSSFF; CDR3 DNA: TGCAGTGCTGGGAAGACAGGGTCATCTTTCTTT
clone size: -; V gene: TRBV27; J gene: TRBJ2-7; D gene: -; CDR3 protein: CASRPRDTGPRSSYEQYF; CDR3 DNA: TGTGCCAGCAGACCCCGGGACACCGGGCCGCGGAGCTCCTACGAGCAGTACTTC
clone size: -; V gene: TRBV19; J gene: TRBJ1-2; D gene: -; CDR3 protein: CAIRDGGSNYGYTF; CDR3 DNA: TGTGCCATCCGGGACGGGGGGTCGAACTATGGCTACACCTTC
clone size: -; V gene: TRBV20-1; J gene: TRBJ2-1; D gene: -; CDR3 protein: CSATGNEQFF; CDR3 DNA: TGCAGTGCTACAGGGAATGAGCAGTTCTTC
clone size: -; V gene: TRBV7-8; J gene: TRBJ2-1; D gene: -; CDR3 protein: CASSPTPGLLNEQFF; CDR3 DNA: TGTGCCAGCAGCCCGACGCCGGGACTCTTGAATGAGCAGTTCTTC
clone size: few; V gene: TRBV6-2/TRBV6-3; J gene: TRBJ1-3; D gene: -; CDR3 protein: CASSYEAGTGNTIYF; CDR3 DNA: TGTGCCAGCAGTTACGAAGCAGGGACTGGAAACACCATATATTTT
clone size: once; V gene: TRBV7-9; J gene: TRBJ2-2; D gene: -; CDR3 protein: CASSLGRDTGELFF; CDR3 DNA: TGTGCCAGCAGCTTAGGGAGGGACACCGGGGAGCTGTTTTTT
clone size: -; V gene: TRBV18; J gene: TRBJ2-1; D gene: -; CDR3 protein: CASSPDSNEQFF; CDR3 DNA: TGTGCCAGCTCACCAGACAGCAATGAGCAGTTCTTC
clone size: -; V gene: TRBV3-1/TRBV3-2; J gene: TRBJ1-5; D gene: TRBD1; CDR3 protein: CASSQEPRTGGFSNQPQHF; CDR3 DNA: TGTGCCAGCAGCCAAGAACCCCGGACAGGGGGCTTTAGCAATCAGCCCCAGCATTTT
clone size: few; V gene: TRBV2; J gene: TRBJ1-2; D gene: TRBD1; CDR3 protein: CASGDRGYTF; CDR3 DNA: TGTGCCAGCGGGGACAGAGGCTACACCTTC
clone size: -; V gene: TRBV19; J gene: TRBJ2-1; D gene: -; CDR3 protein: CASSPRGRPPIWLELPNEQFF; CDR3 DNA: TGTGCCAGTAGTCCAAGGGGCCGTCCCCCCATTTGGTTGGAGTTACCCAATGAGCAGTTCTTC
clone size: -; V gene: TRBV5-6; J gene: TRBJ2-7; D gene: TRBD2; CDR3 protein: CASSLGLAGEEYEQYF; CDR3 DNA: TGTGCCAGCAGCCTGGGACTAGCGGGAGAGGAGTACGAGCAGTACTTC
clone size: -; V gene: TRBV29-1; J gene: TRBJ2-5; D gene: TRBD2; CDR3 protein: CSVVPLAGNPQETQYF; CDR3 DNA: TGCAGCGTCGTCCCCCTAGCGGGGAATCCGCAAGAGACCCAGTACTTC
clone size: -; V gene: TRBV6-5; J gene: TRBJ2-1; D gene: -; CDR3 protein: CASSSITNNEQFF; CDR3 DNA: TGTGCCAGCAGCTCCATTACAAACAATGAGCAGTTCTTC
clone size: -; V gene: TRBV4-1; J gene: TRBJ1-6; D gene: TRBD1; CDR3 protein: CASSQPRQGANSPLHF; CDR3 DNA: TGCGCCAGCAGCCAACCCCGACAGGGGGCGAATTCACCCCTCCACTTT
clone size: once; V gene: TRBV28; J gene: TRBJ1-2; D gene: -; CDR3 protein: CASGTYGYTF; CDR3 DNA: TGTGCCAGCGGTACTTATGGCTACACCTTC
clone size: few; V gene: TRBV3-1/TRBV3-2; J gene: TRBJ1-2; D gene: -; CDR3 protein: CASSQDGAGRGGYTF; CDR3 DNA: TGTGCCAGCAGCCAAGACGGTGCGGGGCGCGGTGGCTACACCTTC
clone size: -; V gene: TRBV29-1; J gene: TRBJ2-5; D gene: -; CDR3 protein: CSVALRLVETQYF; CDR3 DNA: TGCAGCGTTGCCTTGAGGTTGGTGGAGACCCAGTACTTC
clone size: -; V gene: TRBV4-1; J gene: TRBJ2-3; D gene: -; CDR3 protein: CASSQDSLGKDTQYF; CDR3 DNA: TGCGCCAGCAGCCAAGATTCACTAGGGAAAGATACGCAGTATTTT
clone size: once; V gene: TRBV5-5; J gene: TRBJ1-4; D gene: -; CDR3 protein: CASTPGRAGVNEKLFF; CDR3 DNA: TGTGCCAGCACACCCGGGAGGGCAGGGGTGAATGAAAAACTGTTTTTT
clone size: -; V gene: TRBV28; J gene: TRBJ2-5; D gene: -; CDR3 protein: CASSNAGLIQETQYF; CDR3 DNA: TGTGCCAGCAGTAACGCGGGACTCATCCAAGAGACCCAGTACTTC
clone size: -; V gene: TRBV7-9; J gene: TRBJ2-1; D gene: -; CDR3 protein: CASSLSRSFDEQFF; CDR3 DNA: TGTGCCAGCAGCTTATCCCGGAGTTTCGATGAGCAGTTCTTC
clone size: -; V gene: TRBV7-2; J gene: TRBJ1-6; D gene: -; CDR3 protein: CASSLGSGSSYNSPLHF; CDR3 DNA: TGTGCCAGCAGCTTAGGGTCAGGTAGCTCCTATAATTCACCCCTCCACTTT
clone size: -; V gene: TRBV3-1/TRBV3-2; J gene: TRBJ2-7; D gene: TRBD1; CDR3 protein: CASSQEGQGSHEQYF; CDR3 DNA: TGTGCCAGCAGCCAAGAGGGACAGGGGAGCCACGAGCAGTACTTC
clone size: -; V gene: TRBV28; J gene: TRBJ1-2; D gene: -; CDR3 protein: CASTGNYGYTF; CDR3 DNA: TGTGCCAGTACAGGGAACTATGGCTACACCTTC
clone size: -; V gene: TRBV29-1; J gene: TRBJ2-5; D gene: TRBD2; CDR3 protein: CSARGLAGVSGETQYF; CDR3 DNA: TGCAGCGCTCGGGGACTAGCGGGAGTATCTGGAGAGACCCAGTACTTC
clone size: few; V gene: TRBV18; J gene: TRBJ2-1; D gene: -; CDR3 protein: CASSPMSPIKEQFF; CDR3 DNA: TGTGCCAGCTCACCAATGTCTCCTATAAAAGAGCAGTTCTTC
clone size: -; V gene: TRBV5-5; J gene: TRBJ2-1; D gene: -; CDR3 protein: CASSRIRGINNEQFF; CDR3 DNA: TGTGCCAGCAGCCGGATCAGGGGTATCAACAATGAGCAGTTCTTC
clone size: -; V gene: TRBV5-1; J gene: TRBJ1-4; D gene: -; CDR3 protein: CASTQGGTNEKLFF; CDR3 DNA: TGCGCCAGCACCCAGGGTGGAACTAATGAAAAACTGTTTTTT
clone size: few; V gene: TRBV5-1; J gene: TRBJ1-4; D gene: -; CDR3 protein: CASSPAGDFREKLFF; CDR3 DNA: TGCGCCAGCAGCCCGGCTGGGGACTTTCGGGAAAAACTGTTTTTT
clone size: -; V gene: TRBV24-1; J gene: TRBJ2-1; D gene: -; CDR3 protein: CATSDARGPSGNEQFF; CDR3 DNA: TGTGCCACCAGTGATGCCAGGGGTCCCTCTGGGAATGAGCAGTTCTTC
clone size: -; V gene: TRBV6-2/TRBV6-3; J gene: TRBJ2-7; D gene: TRBD2; CDR3 protein: CASSGMTSGSEGLIYEQYF; CDR3 DNA: TGTGCCAGCAGCGGTATGACTAGCGGGAGCGAGGGGTTAATCTACGAGCAGTACTTC
clone size: -; V gene: TRBV30; J gene: TRBJ1-2; D gene: -; CDR3 protein: CAWSTGPYGYTF; CDR3 DNA: TGTGCCTGGAGCACAGGTCCCTATGGCTACACCTTC
clone size: -; V gene: TRBV3-1/TRBV3-2; J gene: TRBJ2-2; D gene: -; CDR3 protein: CASSHTREVTGELFF; CDR3 DNA: TGTGCCAGCAGCCATACTAGGGAGGTCACCGGGGAGCTGTTTTTT